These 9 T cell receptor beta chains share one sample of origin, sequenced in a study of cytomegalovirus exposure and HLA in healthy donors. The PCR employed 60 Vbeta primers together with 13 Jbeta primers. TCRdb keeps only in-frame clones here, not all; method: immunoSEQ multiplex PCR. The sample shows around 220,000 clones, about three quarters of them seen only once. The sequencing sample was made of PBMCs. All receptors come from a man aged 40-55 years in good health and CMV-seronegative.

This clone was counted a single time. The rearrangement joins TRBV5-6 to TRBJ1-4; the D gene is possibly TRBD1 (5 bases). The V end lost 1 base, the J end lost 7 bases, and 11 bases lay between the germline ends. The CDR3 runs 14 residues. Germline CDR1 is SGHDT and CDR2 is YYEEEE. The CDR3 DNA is TGTGCCAGCAGCTTGCCAGGGATGGGTGAAAAACTGTTTTTT. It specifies CASSLPGMGEKLFF.

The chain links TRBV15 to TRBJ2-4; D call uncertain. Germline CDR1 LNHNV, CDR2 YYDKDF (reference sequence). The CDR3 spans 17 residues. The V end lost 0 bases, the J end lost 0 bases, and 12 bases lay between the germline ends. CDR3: CATSRDQQLIAKNIQYF. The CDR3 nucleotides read TGTGCCACCAGCAGAGATCAACAGTTAATAGCCAAAAACATTCAGTACTTC.

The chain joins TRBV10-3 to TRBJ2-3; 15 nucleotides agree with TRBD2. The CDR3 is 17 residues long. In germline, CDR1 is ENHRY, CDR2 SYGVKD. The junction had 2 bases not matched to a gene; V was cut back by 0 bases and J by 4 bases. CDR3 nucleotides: TGTGCCATCAGTGAGTCGCGGACTAGCGGGGGGGCAGATACGCAGTATTTT. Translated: CAISESRTSGGADTQYF.

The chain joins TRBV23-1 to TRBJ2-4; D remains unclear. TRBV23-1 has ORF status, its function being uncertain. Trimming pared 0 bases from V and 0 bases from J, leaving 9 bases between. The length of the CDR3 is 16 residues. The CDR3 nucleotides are TGCGCCAGCAGTCAATCGCAGAAAGAAGCCAAAAACATTCAGTACTTC. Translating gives CASSQSQKEAKNIQYF.

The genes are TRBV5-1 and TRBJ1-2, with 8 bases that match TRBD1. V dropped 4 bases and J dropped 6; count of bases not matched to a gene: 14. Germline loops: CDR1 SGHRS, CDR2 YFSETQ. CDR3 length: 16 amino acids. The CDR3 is CASSPLAPDRADGYTF. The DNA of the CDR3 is TGCGCCAGCAGCCCCCTCGCTCCGGACAGGGCTGATGGCTACACCTTC.

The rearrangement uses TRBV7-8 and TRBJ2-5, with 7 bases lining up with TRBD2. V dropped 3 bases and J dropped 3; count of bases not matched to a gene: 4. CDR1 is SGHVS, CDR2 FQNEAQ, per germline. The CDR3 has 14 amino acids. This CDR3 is CASSFGLGKETQYF. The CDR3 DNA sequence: TGTGCCAGCAGCTTTGGACTAGGGAAAGAGACCCAGTACTTC.

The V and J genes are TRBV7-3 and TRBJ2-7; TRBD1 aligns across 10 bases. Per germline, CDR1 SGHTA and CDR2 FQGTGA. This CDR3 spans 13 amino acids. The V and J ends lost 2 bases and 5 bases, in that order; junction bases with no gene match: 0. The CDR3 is CASSLGTGDEQYF. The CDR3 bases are TGTGCCAGCAGCTTAGGGACAGGGGACGAGCAGTACTTC.

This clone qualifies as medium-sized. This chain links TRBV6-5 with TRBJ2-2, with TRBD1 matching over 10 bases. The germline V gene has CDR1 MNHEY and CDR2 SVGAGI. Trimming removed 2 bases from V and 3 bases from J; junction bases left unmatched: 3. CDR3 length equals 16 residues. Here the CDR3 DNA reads TGTGCCAGCAGTTACGGGGGACAGGGGTACACCGGGGAGCTGTTTTTT. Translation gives CASSYGGQGYTGELFF.

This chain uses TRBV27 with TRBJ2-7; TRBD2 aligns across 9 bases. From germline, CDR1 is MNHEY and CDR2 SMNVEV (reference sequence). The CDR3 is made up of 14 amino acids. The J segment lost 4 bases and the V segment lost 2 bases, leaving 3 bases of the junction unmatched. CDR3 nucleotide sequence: TGTGCCAGCAGTTTAGCGGGGGGGCAATACGAGCAGTACTTC. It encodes CASSLAGGQYEQYF.